Listed below are T cell receptor beta chains from one sample, sequenced in a study of blood T cell repertoires in COVID-19. Sequencing was performed with immunoSEQ multiplex PCR; in TCRdb, only in-frame clones are kept and a portion is missing. Of under 50,000 clones detected, 80% to 90% appear once; the ten largest clones hold roughly a sixth. The sequenced sample consisted of peripheral blood. The receptor source for this set is a man aged 70-80 years with active COVID-19. Both conserved end residues are part of each CDR3. A D gene is named only where the DNA matches it firmly. Rows may omit the clone size; those that give it use once, few, many or a size class.

cdr3_nt cdr3_aa d_call j_call clone_size v_call
TGTGCCAGCAGAAAGGACAGGGACTCTGGAAACACCATATATTTT CASRKDRDSGNTIYF TRBD1 TRBJ1-3 . TRBV6-6
TGTGCCAGCAGTACAGGTACACCGAACACTGAAGCTTTCTTT CASSTGTPNTEAFF . TRBJ1-1 . TRBV6-5
TGTGCCAGCAGTTACTATTCTCCTGGAGGAGCAGATACGCAGTATTTT CASSYYSPGGADTQYF . TRBJ2-3 few TRBV6-2/TRBV6-3
TGTGCCAGCAGAACCCTGACAGGGCACTACGAGCAGTACTTC CASRTLTGHYEQYF TRBD1 TRBJ2-7 . TRBV6-5
TGTGCCAGTAACTGGGGCCAGGGGAGCTCTGGGGCCAACGTCCTGACTTTC CASNWGQGSSGANVLTF . TRBJ2-6 . TRBV19
TGTGCCAGCAGCCAATCGGGACACCACAATGAGCAGTTCTTC CASSQSGHHNEQFF . TRBJ2-1 . TRBV3-1/TRBV3-2
TGTGCCAGCAGCTTAGCCAGTCAGCCCCAGCATTTT CASSLASQPQHF . TRBJ1-5 once TRBV7-9
TGTGCCAGCAGTTTATTTAGCCAGGGTCAGCTGTTTTTT CASSLFSQGQLFF . TRBJ2-2 . TRBV28
TGTGCCAGCAGCCAGGGGGACAGGGCCTTGGACATTCAGTACTTC CASSQGDRALDIQYF TRBD1 TRBJ2-4 . TRBV3-1/TRBV3-2
TGTGCCAGCGGATCTGGGGGGTTCAATGAGCAGTTCTTC CASGSGGFNEQFF . TRBJ2-1 . TRBV7-6
TGTGCCAGCAGCCCAGGCGCTGGACTAGCGGGGGCGCGTCGGTTCTTC CASSPGAGLAGARRFF TRBD2 TRBJ2-1 . TRBV7-2
TGTGCCAGCAGCTTGGGGCGGGGACAGGGGAATGAAAAACTGTTTTTT CASSLGRGQGNEKLFF TRBD1 TRBJ1-4 . TRBV5-4
TGTGCCAGCAGTGCCCCAGGGTTCAGCTCCTACGAGCAGTACTTC CASSAPGFSSYEQYF . TRBJ2-7 . TRBV28
TGTGCCAGCAGCCTGACAGGGAACTACGAGCAGTACTTC CASSLTGNYEQYF TRBD1 TRBJ2-7 . TRBV11-3
TGCGCCAGCAGCTTGGTTCAGGGTTACGAGCAGTACTTC CASSLVQGYEQYF . TRBJ2-7 once TRBV5-1
TGTGCCAGCTCACCAGAGGACGAGCAGTACTTC CASSPEDEQYF . TRBJ2-7 . TRBV18
TGTGCCAGCAGCGACGCTTTTTCGGGAAGTGGGCGGACTGAAGCTTTCTTT CASSDAFSGSGRTEAFF . TRBJ1-1 . TRBV7-9
TGTGCCAGCAGCCGACAGGGCCACTATGGCTACACCTTC CASSRQGHYGYTF TRBD1 TRBJ1-2 . TRBV12-3/TRBV12-4
TGTGCCAGCAGCTTAGGGGGGGACCACTACGAGCAGTACTTC CASSLGGDHYEQYF . TRBJ2-7 . TRBV11-3
TGTGCCAGCAGCAGGGACAGCAGTGAAAAACTGTTTTTT CASSRDSSEKLFF TRBD1 TRBJ1-4 . TRBV5-4
TGTGCCAGCAGCTCCCAGAATCAGCCCCAGCATTTT CASSSQNQPQHF . TRBJ1-5 . TRBV7-2
TGTGCCAGCAGCCAAGAGGGGCCTTTTACCGCAGATACGCAGTATTTT CASSQEGPFTADTQYF . TRBJ2-3 . TRBV3-1/TRBV3-2